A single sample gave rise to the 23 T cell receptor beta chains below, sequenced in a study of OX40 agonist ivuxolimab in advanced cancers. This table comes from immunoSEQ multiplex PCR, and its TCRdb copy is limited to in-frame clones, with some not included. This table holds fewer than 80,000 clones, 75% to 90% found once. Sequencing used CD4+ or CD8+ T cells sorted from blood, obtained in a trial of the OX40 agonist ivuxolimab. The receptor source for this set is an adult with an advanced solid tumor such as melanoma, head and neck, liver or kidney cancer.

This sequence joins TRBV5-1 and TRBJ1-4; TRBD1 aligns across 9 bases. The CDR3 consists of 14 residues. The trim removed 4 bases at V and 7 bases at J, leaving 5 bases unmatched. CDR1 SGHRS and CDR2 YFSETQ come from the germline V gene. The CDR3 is CASSAGQGFEKLFF. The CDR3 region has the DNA TGCGCCAGCAGCGCTGGACAGGGGTTTGAAAAACTGTTTTTT.

The CDR3 DNA reads as TGCGCCAGCAGCCAAGGGTCGGGGGGGGTCACCGGGGAGCTGTTTTTT. Its protein is CASSQGSGGVTGELFF. The rearrangement uses TRBV4-3 and TRBJ2-2; 8 positions match TRBD2. J was trimmed by 4 bases and V by 1 base; bases with no gene match: 5. This CDR3 is 16 amino acids long. Germline V gives CDR1 LGHNA, CDR2 YSLEER.

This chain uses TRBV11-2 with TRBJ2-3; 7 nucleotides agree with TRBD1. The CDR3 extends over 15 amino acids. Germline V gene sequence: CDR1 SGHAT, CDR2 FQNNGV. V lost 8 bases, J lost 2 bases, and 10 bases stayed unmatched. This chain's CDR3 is CASLNRDRFTDTQYF. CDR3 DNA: TGTGCCAGCTTAAACAGGGACAGATTCACAGATACGCAGTATTTT. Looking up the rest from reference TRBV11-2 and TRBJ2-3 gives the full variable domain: EAGVAQSPRYKIIEKRQSVAFWCNPISGHATLYWYQQILGQGPKLLIQFQNNGVVDDSQLPKDRFSAERLKGVDSTLKIQPAKLEDSAVYLCASLNRDRFTDTQYFGPGTRLTVL.

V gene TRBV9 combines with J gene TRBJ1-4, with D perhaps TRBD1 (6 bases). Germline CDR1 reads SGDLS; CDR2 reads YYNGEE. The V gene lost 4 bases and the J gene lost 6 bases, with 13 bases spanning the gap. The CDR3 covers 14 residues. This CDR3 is CASSPGGLDEKLFF. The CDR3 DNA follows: TGTGCCAGCAGCCCCGGGGGCTTAGATGAAAAACTGTTTTTT.

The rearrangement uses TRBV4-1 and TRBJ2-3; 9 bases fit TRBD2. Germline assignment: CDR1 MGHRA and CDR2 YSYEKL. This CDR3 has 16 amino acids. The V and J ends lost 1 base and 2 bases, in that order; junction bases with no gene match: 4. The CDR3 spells CASSQGTSAFTDTQYF. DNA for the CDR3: TGCGCCAGCAGCCAAGGGACTAGCGCCTTCACAGATACGCAGTATTTT.

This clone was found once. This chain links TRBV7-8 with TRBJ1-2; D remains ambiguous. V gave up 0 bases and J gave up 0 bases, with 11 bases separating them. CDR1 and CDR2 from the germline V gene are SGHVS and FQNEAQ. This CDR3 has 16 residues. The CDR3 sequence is CASSLASSTANYGYTF. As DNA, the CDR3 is TGTGCCAGCAGCTTAGCGTCTTCAACAGCTAACTATGGCTACACCTTC.

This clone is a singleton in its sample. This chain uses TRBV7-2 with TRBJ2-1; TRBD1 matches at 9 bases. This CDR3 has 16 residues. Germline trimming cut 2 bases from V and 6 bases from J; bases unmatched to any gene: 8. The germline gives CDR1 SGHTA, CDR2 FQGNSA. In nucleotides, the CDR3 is TGTGCCAGCAGCTTACACGCCGGGACAGGGACCAATGAGCAGTTCTTC. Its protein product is CASSLHAGTGTNEQFF.

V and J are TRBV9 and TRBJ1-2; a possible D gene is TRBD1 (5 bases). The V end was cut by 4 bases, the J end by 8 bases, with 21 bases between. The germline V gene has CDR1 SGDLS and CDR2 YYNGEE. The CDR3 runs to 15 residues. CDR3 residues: CASSSPGEGPVGYTF. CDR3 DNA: TGTGCCAGCAGCTCTCCCGGGGAGGGGCCAGTCGGCTACACCTTC.

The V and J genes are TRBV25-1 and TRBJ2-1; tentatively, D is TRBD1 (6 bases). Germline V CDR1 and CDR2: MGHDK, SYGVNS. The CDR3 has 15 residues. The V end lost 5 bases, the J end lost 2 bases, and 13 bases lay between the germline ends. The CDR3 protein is CASSPQDSPYNEQFF. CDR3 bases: TGTGCCAGCAGTCCTCAGGACAGTCCCTACAATGAGCAGTTCTTC.

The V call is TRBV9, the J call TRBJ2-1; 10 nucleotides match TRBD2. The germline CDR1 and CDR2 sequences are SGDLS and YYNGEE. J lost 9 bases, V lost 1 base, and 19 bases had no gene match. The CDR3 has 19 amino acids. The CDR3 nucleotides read TGTGCCAGCAGCGTATCCGTTTCCACCCCCCCTAGCGGGAGTGGTGAGCAGTTCTTC. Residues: CASSVSVSTPPSGSGEQFF.

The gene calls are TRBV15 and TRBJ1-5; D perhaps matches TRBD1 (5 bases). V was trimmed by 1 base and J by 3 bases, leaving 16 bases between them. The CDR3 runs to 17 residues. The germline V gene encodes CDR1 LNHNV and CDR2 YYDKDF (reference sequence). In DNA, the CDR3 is TGTGCCACCAGCAGAGGATGGGGGGACGATTTCAATCAGCCCCAGCATTTT. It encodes CATSRGWGDDFNQPQHF.

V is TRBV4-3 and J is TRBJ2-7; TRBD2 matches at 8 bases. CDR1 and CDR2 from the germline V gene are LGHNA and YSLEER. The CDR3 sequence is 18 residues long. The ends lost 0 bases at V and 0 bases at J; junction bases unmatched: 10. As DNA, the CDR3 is TGCGCCAGCAGCCAAGATCTATCGGGGGGGACTGTCTCCTACGAGCAGTACTTC. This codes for CASSQDLSGGTVSYEQYF.

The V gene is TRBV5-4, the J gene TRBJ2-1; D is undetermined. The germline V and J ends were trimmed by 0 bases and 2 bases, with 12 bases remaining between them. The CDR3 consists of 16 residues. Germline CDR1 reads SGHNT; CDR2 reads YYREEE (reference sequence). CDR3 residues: CASSLASGSPYNEQFF. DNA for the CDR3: TGTGCCAGCAGCTTGGCCTCCGGGTCACCCTACAATGAGCAGTTCTTC.

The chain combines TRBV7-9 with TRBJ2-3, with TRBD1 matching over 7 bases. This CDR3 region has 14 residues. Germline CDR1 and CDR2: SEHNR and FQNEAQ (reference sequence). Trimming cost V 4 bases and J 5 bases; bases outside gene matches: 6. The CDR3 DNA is TGTGCCAGCAGCTGGGTGAGGGGGCAAGATACGCAGTATTTT. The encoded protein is CASSWVRGQDTQYF.

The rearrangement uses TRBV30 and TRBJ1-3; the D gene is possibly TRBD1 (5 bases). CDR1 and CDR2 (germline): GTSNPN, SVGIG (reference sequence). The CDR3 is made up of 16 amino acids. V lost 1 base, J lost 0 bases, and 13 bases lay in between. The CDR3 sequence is CAWSGLTVYSGNTIYF. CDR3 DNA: TGTGCCTGGAGTGGATTGACAGTCTACTCTGGAAACACCATATATTTT.

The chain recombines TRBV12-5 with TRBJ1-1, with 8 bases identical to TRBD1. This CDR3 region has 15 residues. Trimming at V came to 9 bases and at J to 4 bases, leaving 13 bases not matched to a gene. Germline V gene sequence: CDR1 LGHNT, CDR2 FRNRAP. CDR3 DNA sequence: TGTGCTAGCTCCCAGGGGGCAAGCGCGGGCACTGAAGCTTTCTTT. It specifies CASSQGASAGTEAFF.

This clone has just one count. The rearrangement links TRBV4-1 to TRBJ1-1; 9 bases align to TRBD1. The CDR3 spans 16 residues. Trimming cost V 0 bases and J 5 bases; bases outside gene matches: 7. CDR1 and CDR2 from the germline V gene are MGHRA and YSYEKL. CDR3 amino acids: CASSQEQGASLTEAFF. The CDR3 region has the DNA TGCGCCAGCAGCCAAGAACAGGGGGCTAGTTTGACTGAAGCTTTCTTT.

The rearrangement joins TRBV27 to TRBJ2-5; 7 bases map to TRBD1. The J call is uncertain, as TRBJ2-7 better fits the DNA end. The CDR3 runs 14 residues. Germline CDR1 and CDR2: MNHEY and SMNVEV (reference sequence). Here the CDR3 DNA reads TGTGCCAGCAGTCCCGGGACAGTGATCTACGAGCAGTACTTC. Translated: CASSPGTVIYEQYF.

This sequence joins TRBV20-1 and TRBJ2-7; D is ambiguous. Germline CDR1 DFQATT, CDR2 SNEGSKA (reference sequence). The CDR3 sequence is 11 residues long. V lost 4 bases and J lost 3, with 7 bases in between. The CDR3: CSATDHYEQYF. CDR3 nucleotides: TGCAGTGCTACAGATCACTACGAGCAGTACTTC.

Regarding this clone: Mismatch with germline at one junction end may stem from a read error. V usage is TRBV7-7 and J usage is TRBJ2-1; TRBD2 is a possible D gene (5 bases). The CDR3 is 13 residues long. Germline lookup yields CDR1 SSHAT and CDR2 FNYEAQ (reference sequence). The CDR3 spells CASSLSAYNEQFF. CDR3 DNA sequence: TGTGCTAGCAGCCTTAGCGCTTACAATGAGCAGTTCTTC.

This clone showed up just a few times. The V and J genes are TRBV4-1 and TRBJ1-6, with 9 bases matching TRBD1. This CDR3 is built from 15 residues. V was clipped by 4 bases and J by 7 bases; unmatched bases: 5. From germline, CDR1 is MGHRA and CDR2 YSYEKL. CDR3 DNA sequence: TGCGCCAGCAGCCCCGGGACAGGGCTGAATTCACCCCTCCACTTT. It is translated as CASSPGTGLNSPLHF.

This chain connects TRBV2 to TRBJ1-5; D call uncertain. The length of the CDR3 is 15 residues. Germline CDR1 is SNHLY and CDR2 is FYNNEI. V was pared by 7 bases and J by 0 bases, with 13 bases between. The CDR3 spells CASTRAVLSNQPQHF. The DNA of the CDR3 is TGTGCCAGCACGAGGGCCGTACTTAGCAATCAGCCCCAGCATTTT.

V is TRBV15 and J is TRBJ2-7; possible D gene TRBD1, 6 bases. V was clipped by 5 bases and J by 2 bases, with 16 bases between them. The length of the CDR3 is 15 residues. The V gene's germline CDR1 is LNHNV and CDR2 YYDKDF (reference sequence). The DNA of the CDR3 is TGTGCCACCAGCCCTTCGAGTCCAGGGGCCTACGAGCAGTACTTC. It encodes CATSPSSPGAYEQYF.